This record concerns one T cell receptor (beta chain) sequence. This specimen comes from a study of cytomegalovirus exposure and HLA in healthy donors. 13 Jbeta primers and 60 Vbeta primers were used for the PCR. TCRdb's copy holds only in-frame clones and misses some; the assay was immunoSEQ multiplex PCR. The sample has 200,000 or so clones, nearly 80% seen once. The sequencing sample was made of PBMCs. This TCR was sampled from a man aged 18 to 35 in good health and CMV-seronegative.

The CDR3 sequence is CASTFSSTDTQYF. DNA of the CDR3: TGTGCCAGCACCTTCTCTAGCACAGATACGCAGTATTTT. V and J are TRBV11-3 and TRBJ2-3, with D hard to call. Germline V gene lookup returns CDR1 SGHNT and CDR2 YENEEA. With 7 bases removed from V and 0 bases from J, the gap between germline ends came to 8 bases. This CDR3 has 13 amino acids.